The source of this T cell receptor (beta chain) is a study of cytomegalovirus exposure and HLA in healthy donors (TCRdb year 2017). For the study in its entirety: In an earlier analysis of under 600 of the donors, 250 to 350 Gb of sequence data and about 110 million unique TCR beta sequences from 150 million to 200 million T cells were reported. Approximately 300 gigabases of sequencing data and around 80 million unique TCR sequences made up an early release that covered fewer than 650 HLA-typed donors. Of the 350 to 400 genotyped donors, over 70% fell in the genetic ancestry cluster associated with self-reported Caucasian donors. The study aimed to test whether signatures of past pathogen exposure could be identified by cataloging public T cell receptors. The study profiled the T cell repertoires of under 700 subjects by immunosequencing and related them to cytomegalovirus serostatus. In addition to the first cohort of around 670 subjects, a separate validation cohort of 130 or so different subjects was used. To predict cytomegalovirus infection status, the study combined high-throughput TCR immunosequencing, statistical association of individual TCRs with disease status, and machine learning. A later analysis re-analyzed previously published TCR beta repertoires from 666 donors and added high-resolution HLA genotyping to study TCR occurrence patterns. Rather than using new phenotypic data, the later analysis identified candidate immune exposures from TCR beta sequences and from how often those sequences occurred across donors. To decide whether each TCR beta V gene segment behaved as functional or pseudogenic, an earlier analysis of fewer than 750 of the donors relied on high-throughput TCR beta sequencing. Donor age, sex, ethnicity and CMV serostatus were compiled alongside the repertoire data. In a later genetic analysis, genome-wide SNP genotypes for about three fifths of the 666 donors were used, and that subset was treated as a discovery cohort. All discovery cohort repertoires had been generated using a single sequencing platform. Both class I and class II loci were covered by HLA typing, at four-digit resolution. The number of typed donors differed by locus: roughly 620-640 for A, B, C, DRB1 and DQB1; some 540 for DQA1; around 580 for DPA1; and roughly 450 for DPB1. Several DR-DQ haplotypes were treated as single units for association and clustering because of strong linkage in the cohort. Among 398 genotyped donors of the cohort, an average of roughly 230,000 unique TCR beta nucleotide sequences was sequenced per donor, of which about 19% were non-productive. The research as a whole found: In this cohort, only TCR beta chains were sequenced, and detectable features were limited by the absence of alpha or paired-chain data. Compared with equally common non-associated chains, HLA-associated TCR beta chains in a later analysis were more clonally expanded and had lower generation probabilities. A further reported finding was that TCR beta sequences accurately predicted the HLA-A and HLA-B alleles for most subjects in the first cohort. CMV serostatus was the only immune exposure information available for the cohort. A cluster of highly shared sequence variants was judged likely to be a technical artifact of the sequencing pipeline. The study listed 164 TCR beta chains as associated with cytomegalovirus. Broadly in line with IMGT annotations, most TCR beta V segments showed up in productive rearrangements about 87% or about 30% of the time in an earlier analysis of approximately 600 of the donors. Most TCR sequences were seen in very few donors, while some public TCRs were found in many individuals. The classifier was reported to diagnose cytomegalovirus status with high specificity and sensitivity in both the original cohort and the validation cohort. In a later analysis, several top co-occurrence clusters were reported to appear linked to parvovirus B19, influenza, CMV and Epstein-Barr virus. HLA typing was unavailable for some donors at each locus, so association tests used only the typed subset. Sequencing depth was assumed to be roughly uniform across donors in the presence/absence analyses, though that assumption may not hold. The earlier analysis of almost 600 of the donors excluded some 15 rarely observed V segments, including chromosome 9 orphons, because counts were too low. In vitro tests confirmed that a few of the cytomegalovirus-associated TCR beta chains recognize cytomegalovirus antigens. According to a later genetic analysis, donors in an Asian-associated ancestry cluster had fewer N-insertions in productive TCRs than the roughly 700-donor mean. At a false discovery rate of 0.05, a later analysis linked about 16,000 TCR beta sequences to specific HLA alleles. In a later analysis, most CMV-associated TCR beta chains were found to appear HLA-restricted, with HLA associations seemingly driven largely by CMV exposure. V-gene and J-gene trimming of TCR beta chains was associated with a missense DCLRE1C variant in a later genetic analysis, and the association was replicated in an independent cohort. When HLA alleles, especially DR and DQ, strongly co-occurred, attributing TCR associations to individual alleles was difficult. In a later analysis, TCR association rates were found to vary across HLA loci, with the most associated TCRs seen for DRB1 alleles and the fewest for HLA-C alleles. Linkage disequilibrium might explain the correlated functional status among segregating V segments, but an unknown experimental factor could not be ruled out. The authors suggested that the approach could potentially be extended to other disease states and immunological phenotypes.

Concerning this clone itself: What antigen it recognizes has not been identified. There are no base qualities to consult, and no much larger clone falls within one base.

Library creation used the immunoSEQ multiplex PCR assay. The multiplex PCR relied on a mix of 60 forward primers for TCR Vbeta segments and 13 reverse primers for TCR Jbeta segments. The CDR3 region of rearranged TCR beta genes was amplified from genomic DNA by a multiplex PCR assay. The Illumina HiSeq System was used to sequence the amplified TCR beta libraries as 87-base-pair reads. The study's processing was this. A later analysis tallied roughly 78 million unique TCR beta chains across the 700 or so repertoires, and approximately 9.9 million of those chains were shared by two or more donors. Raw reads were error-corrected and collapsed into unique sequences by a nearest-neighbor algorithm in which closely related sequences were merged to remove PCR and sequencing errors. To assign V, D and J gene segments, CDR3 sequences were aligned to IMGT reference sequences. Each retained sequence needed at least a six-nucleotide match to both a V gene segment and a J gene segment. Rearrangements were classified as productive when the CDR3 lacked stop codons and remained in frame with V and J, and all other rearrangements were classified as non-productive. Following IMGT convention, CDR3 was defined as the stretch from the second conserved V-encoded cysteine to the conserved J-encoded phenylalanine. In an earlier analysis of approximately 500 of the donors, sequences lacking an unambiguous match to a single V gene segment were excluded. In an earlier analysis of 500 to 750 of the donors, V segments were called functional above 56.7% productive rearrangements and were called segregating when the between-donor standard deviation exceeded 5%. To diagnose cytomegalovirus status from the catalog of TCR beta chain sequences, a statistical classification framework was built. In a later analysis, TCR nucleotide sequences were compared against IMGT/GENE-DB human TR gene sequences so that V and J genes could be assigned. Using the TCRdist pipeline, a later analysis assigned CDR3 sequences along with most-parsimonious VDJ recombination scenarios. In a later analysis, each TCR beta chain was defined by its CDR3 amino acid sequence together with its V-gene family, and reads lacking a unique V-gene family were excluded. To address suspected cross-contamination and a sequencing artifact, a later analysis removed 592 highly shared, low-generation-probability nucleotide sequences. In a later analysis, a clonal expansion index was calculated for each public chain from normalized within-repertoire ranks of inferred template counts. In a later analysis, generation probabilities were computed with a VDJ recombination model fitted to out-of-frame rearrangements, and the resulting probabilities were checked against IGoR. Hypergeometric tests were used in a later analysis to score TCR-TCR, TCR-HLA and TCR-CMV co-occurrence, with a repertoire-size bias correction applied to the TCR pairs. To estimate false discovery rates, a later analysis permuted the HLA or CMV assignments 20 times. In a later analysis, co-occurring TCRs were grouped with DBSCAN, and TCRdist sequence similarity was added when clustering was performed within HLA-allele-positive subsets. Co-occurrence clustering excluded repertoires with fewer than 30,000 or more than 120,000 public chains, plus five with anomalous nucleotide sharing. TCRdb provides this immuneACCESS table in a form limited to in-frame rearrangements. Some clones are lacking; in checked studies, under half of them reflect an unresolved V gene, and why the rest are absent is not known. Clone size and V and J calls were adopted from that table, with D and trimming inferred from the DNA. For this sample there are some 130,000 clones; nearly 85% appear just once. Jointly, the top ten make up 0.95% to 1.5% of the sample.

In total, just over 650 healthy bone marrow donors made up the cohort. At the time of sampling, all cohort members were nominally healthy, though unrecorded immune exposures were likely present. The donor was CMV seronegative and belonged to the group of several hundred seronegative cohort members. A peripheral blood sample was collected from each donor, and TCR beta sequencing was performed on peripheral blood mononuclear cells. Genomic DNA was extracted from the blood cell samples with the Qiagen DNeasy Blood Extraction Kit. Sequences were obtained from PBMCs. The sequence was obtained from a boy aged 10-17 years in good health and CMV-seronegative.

In nucleotide form, the sequence is TGTGCCAGCAGTGCACCGGGGGAGAATCAGCCCCAGCATTTT. Its protein is CASSAPGENQPQHF. In this chain, TRBV27 is recombined with TRBJ1-5; possibly the D gene is TRBD1, per 5 matching bases. Between the V and J ends, shortened by 5 bases and 4 bases respectively, the junction contains 12 bases. The CDR3 covers 14 residues, taking in both the cysteine and the phenylalanine. The DNA shown is the 42-base CDR3, in frame from base 1. CDR1 and CDR2 are drawn from the germline V gene (reference sequence): MNHEY, SMNVEV.